This T cell receptor beta chain was sequenced during a study of post-analysis software for immune sequencing data. Looking at the study overall: Secondary progressive, relapsing-remitting and progressive-relapsing multiple sclerosis were among the included disease courses.

Study-wide results and limits: Multiple sclerosis patients had significantly lower normalized Chao1 diversity than controls. Comparison of patients with controls showed a handful of TRBV segments more frequent in patients, TRBV5-6, TRBV5-1 and TRBV20-1 among them.

For this clonotype: Antigen specificity is unknown.

CDR3 size: 14 residues. V lost 5 bases to trimming and J lost 5 bases; unmatched junction nucleotides: 5. Germline values: CDR1 MNHEY, CDR2 SMNVEV (reference sequence). The authors incorporated unique molecular identifiers into the TCR beta cDNA libraries. Input amounts of about 0.85 to 10 million T cells were used. These gave around 500,000 cDNA molecules, so each molecule approximated one T cell. TCRdb re-called the PCR reads with MiXCR, one entry per CDR3 protein. This sample has about 760,000 distinct CDR3 sequences, with roughly 27% found just once. Sequenced sample: blood. V and J are TRBV27 and TRBJ2-5; TRBD2 aligns across 10 bases. This TCR came from a girl aged 5-17 years with multiple sclerosis. CDR3 bases: TGTGCCAGCAGTATTCTAGCGGGAGTTGAGACCCAGTACTTC. Its protein product is CASSILAGVETQYF.